The 26 T cell receptor beta chains presented below share a single source sample, sequenced in a study of blood T cells in healthy people across ages. The use of a sample-barcoded 5' primer and a J-beta primer mix characterized a second PCR of roughly 7 to 11 cycles. MiXCR, run by TCRdb on the 5' RACE reads, gives a single entry per CDR3 protein. The table shows roughly 1.6 million distinct CDR3 sequences, with about 31% occurring only once. Sequenced sample: blood. The source is a woman aged 25 to 45 in good health.

This clonotype came up a few times. CDR3 residues: CASSQARVGYGYTF. The CDR3 coding sequence is TGCGCCAGCAGCCAAGCGCGGGTGGGGTATGGCTACACCTTC. J is TRBJ1-2 and V is TRBV4-1; no definite D call. Germline CDR1 and CDR2: MGHRA and YSYEKL. The CDR3 length is 14 residues. Trimming shortened V by 1 base and J by 5 bases, and 11 bases separated the two germline ends.

The J gene is TRBJ2-4, the V gene TRBV3-1; D remains unclear. Germline values: CDR1 LGHDT, CDR2 YNNKEL (reference sequence). V lost 3 bases to trimming and J lost 2 bases, with 5 bases between them. CDR3 length: 13 amino acids. Written as DNA, the CDR3 is TGTGCCAGCAGCCATGAGCCCAAAAACATTCAGTACTTC. Protein product: CASSHEPKNIQYF.

This chain connects TRBV20-1 to TRBJ1-6, with TRBD1 as a possible D gene (6 bases). Germline CDR1 reads DFQATT; CDR2 reads SNEGSKA (reference sequence). The CDR3 runs 18 residues. V gave up 0 bases and J gave up 9 bases, with 24 bases separating them. The CDR3 region is CSARDLRGRVVEISPLHF. CDR3 bases: TGCAGTGCTAGAGATTTACGGGGGCGGGTAGTCGAAATTTCACCCCTCCACTTT.

The V call is TRBV14, the J call TRBJ2-7, with 13 bases identical to TRBD2. Germline CDR1 SGHDN, CDR2 FVKESK. V was pared by 2 bases and J by 3 bases, with 7 bases of the junction left unmatched. The CDR3 consists of 17 residues. CDR3 loop: CASSQTRTSGGLYEQYF. In DNA, the CDR3 is TGTGCCAGCAGCCAAACTCGGACTAGCGGGGGACTCTACGAGCAGTACTTC.

This clonotype was counted at least ten times. This sequence joins TRBV4-1 and TRBJ2-7; D call uncertain. Looked up from germline, CDR1 is MGHRA and CDR2 is YSYEKL. Trimming left V 4 bases short and J 6 bases short, with 25 bases between. CDR3 length: 17 amino acids. CDR3 loop: CASSLLGHGVGITEQYF. Written as DNA, the CDR3 is TGCGCCAGCAGCCTTCTTGGGCACGGAGTGGGGATCACCGAGCAGTACTTC.

This clonotype was counted between two and nine times. The chain employs TRBV20-1 and TRBJ1-4; 8 bases align to TRBD1. CDR1 DFQATT and CDR2 SNEGSKA come from the germline V gene (reference sequence). This CDR3 region has 13 residues. V lost 7 bases and J lost 5; bases outside the gene matches: 6. The CDR3 DNA is TGCAGTGTGAAAGGACAGGGAAATGAAAAACTGTTTTTT. This gives the protein CSVKGQGNEKLFF.

The chain recombines TRBV30 with TRBJ2-3, with D maybe TRBD1 (5 bases). The germline V gene encodes CDR1 GTSNPN and CDR2 SVGIG (reference sequence). Trimming shortened V by 5 bases and J by 0 bases, and 12 bases separated the two germline ends. The CDR3 contains 14 residues. The CDR3 DNA is TGTGCCTGGGGCAAGGGGATTAGCACAGATACGCAGTATTTT. It codes for CAWGKGISTDTQYF.

The V gene is TRBV6-5, the J gene TRBJ2-1, with 12 bases identical to TRBD2. V dropped 8 bases and J dropped 8; count of bases not matched to a gene: 7. Germline V gene lookup returns CDR1 MNHEY and CDR2 SVGAGI. There are 14 residues in the CDR3. The DNA of the CDR3 is TGTGCCAGCTGGCGGACTAGCGGGACGGATGAGCAGTTCTTC. It specifies CASWRTSGTDEQFF.

The chain combines TRBV28 with TRBJ2-3, with D possibly TRBD1 on 6 matching bases. V shed 11 bases and J shed 3 bases, with 12 bases lying between them. The CDR3 runs 12 residues. Germline CDR1 MDHEN, CDR2 SYDVKM. CDR3 loop: CALSQGTDTQYF. In nucleotides, the CDR3 is TGTGCCCTATCCCAGGGGACAGATACGCAGTATTTT.

This chain connects TRBV7-8 to TRBJ2-7, with D uncertain. The CDR3 has 15 residues. Germline V gene sequence: CDR1 SGHVS, CDR2 FQNEAQ. The V end was cut by 1 base, the J end by 5 bases, with 15 bases between. The CDR3 region is CASSLGGGSGDEQYF. The DNA for the CDR3 is TGTGCCAGCAGCTTAGGGGGTGGGTCGGGCGACGAGCAGTACTTC.

This clonotype was found a few times. The chain is built from TRBV12-3 or TRBV12-4 and TRBJ2-5, with 9 bases lining up with TRBD1. The J segment lost 11 bases and the V segment lost 4 bases, leaving 17 bases of the junction unmatched. The CDR3 is 16 amino acids. This CDR3 reads CASSYLFGQGNNEQYF. The CDR3 DNA is TGTGCCAGCAGTTATCTGTTCGGACAGGGGAACAATGAGCAGTACTTC.

This clonotype was seen only once. J is TRBJ1-2 and V is TRBV29-1; 7 bases align to TRBD1. V shed 1 base and J 2 bases; nucleotides not matched to a gene: 10. CDR3 length equals 16 residues. Germline V gene lookup returns CDR1 SQVTM and CDR2 ANQGSEA. In DNA, the CDR3 is TGCAGCGTTGAAGGGGCTATGGGACAGTTAAACTATGGCTACACCTTC. It specifies CSVEGAMGQLNYGYTF. Full variable domain (missing parts from reference TRBV29-1 and TRBJ1-2): SAVISQKPSRDICQRGTSLTIQCQVDSQVTMMFWYRQQPGQSLTLIATANQGSEATYESGFVIDKFPISRPNLTFSTLTVSNMSPEDSSIYLCSVEGAMGQLNYGYTFGSGTRLTVV.

This clonotype was observed a handful of times. The chain uses TRBV6-1 and TRBJ1-2; D gene ambiguous. Trimming left V 0 bases short and J 8 bases short, with 13 bases between. The CDR3 has 14 amino acids. Looked up from germline, CDR1 is MNHNS and CDR2 is SASEGT. The CDR3 DNA reads as TGTGCCAGCAGTGAAGCGACCCGGTTTCGCGGCTACACCTTC. Its protein product is CASSEATRFRGYTF.

This clonotype came up a few times. This chain uses TRBV5-1 with TRBJ2-3, with 13 bases aligning to TRBD2. Germline CDR1 SGHRS, CDR2 YFSETQ. The CDR3 is 18 residues long. With V trimmed by 4 bases and J by 4 bases, 12 bases remained unmatched. CDR3 DNA sequence: TGCGCCAGCAGCCCCTTTATTATAACTAGCGGGAGGGCAGATACGCAGTATTTT. Translation: CASSPFIITSGRADTQYF. Based on the CDR3 plus reference TRBV5-1 and TRBJ2-3, the full variable domain is KAGVTQTPRYLIKTRGQQVTLSCSPISGHRSVSWYQQTPGQGLQFLFEYFSETQRNKGNFPGRFSGRQFSNSRSEMNVSTLELGDSALYLCASSPFIITSGRADTQYFGPGTRLTVL.

This clonotype was detected many times. A junction end diverges from the germline sequence, so it may reflect a read error. This sequence joins TRBV7-9 and TRBJ1-5; D unclear. CDR1 SEHNR and CDR2 FQNEAQ come from the germline V gene (reference sequence). This CDR3 is built from 14 residues. The CDR3 region has the DNA TGCGCCAGCAGCTTGGGCTCTGGCAATCAGCCCCAGCATTTT. Translation gives CASSLGSGNQPQHF.

This clonotype was seen a few times. The V gene is TRBV4-2, the J gene TRBJ1-2; the D gene is possibly TRBD1 (6 bases). Germline V gene sequence: CDR1 LGHNA, CDR2 YNFKEQ. This CDR3 spans 14 amino acids. Trimming shortened V by 4 bases and J by 6 bases, and 15 bases separated the two germline ends. The CDR3 region has the DNA TGTGCCAGCAGCCGACCAGGGGCCTTAGATGGCTACACCTTC. Encoded protein: CASSRPGALDGYTF.

This clonotype was seen a few times. CDR3 in amino acids: CSARDLGGSLSRNEQFF. CDR3 nucleotide sequence: TGCAGTGCTAGAGATCTGGGCGGGAGCTTAAGCCGGAATGAGCAGTTCTTC. The rearrangement links TRBV20-1 to TRBJ2-1, with 7 bases fitting TRBD2. CDR3 length: 17 residues. Losses at the gene ends were 0 bases for V and 7 bases for J; bases not matched to a gene: 15. Germline lookup yields CDR1 DFQATT and CDR2 SNEGSKA (reference sequence).

This clonotype has a count of ten or more. The rearrangement uses TRBV7-9 and TRBJ2-1; D perhaps matches TRBD1 (5 bases). Germline loops: CDR1 SEHNR, CDR2 FQNEAQ (reference sequence). The V end was cut by 7 bases, the J end by 3 bases, with 13 bases between. CDR3 length equals 14 residues. This chain's CDR3 is CASTGFVVYNEQFF. The CDR3 DNA is TGTGCCAGCACAGGGTTTGTGGTCTACAATGAGCAGTTCTTC.

The chain joins TRBV5-6 to TRBJ2-1, with D unresolved. Germline values: CDR1 SGHDT, CDR2 YYEEEE. The length of the CDR3 is 15 residues. The V end was cut by 2 bases, the J end by 3 bases, with 12 bases between. CDR3 loop: CASSLIRHYYNEQFF. The CDR3 DNA sequence: TGTGCCAGCAGCTTAATTCGGCATTACTACAATGAGCAGTTCTTC. The variable domain in full, with the rest retrieved from reference TRBV5-6 and TRBJ2-1, is DAGVTQSPTHLIKTRGQQVTLRCSPKSGHDTVSWYQQALGQGPQFIFQYYEEEERQRGNFPDRFSGHQFPNYSSELNVNALLLGDSALYLCASSLIRHYYNEQFFGPGTRLTVL.

As regards this clonotype: A much larger clone lies one base from this, so it may be a read error. This chain joins TRBV29-1 and TRBJ2-5, with TRBD1 identical over 7 bases. Germline V gene lookup returns CDR1 SQVTM and CDR2 ANQGSEA. The CDR3 loop spans 13 amino acids. In DNA, the CDR3 is TGCAGCGTTTCCCGGGGACAGCAAGGGACCCAGTACTTC. The encoded protein is CSVSRGQQGTQYF.

Of note for this clonotype: A read error may produce the germline difference seen at one junction end. J is TRBJ2-7 and V is TRBV6-1, with 9 bases that match TRBD1. Germline CDR1 MNHNS, CDR2 SASEGT. This CDR3 spans 14 amino acids. The CDR3 here is CASSEGGTGYEQDF. CDR3 nucleotides: TGTGCCAGCAGTGAAGGAGGGACAGGGTACGAGCAGGACTTC.

DNA of the CDR3: TGTGCCAGCAGTCTCTATAGCGGAAACACCGGGGAGCTGTTTTTT. Amino acid sequence: CASSLYSGNTGELFF. The V and J genes are TRBV2 and TRBJ2-2; D may be TRBD2 (6 bases). The CDR3 spans 15 residues. V was trimmed by 5 bases and J by 2 bases, leaving 12 bases between them. Germline CDR1 is SNHLY and CDR2 is FYNNEI.

The chain combines TRBV13 with TRBJ2-7; D remains unclear. CDR1 is PRHDT, CDR2 FYEKMQ, per germline (reference sequence). The CDR3 runs to 18 residues. The V gene lost 5 bases and the J gene lost 0 bases, with 23 bases spanning the gap. For the CDR3, the DNA is TGTGCCAGCAGCCATTCCGTTTTGGATGGGGAAACCTCCTACGAGCAGTACTTC. Residues: CASSHSVLDGETSYEQYF.

This clonotype has only a few counts. The rearrangement joins TRBV4-1 to TRBJ2-1; weak D call: TRBD1 (5 bases). The V end was cut by 0 bases, the J end by 6 bases, with 12 bases between. Germline CDR1 MGHRA, CDR2 YSYEKL. This CDR3 contains 15 residues. The CDR3 spells CASSQEYTGFNEQFF. CDR3 nucleotide sequence: TGCGCCAGCAGCCAAGAGTATACAGGCTTCAATGAGCAGTTCTTC.

This clonotype has ten or more counts. The CDR3 loop is CASSFDGGETQYF. CDR3 in DNA: TGTGCCAGCAGCTTTGACGGGGGGGAGACCCAGTACTTC. The chain couples TRBV7-2 to TRBJ2-5; 7 bases are a match to TRBD2. In germline, CDR1 is SGHTA, CDR2 FQGNSA. With 3 bases clipped from V and 5 bases from J, the junction kept 3 bases outside the gene matches. The CDR3 length is 13 residues.

This clonotype was counted a few times. This chain links TRBV7-3 with TRBJ2-1; TRBD1 aligns across 8 bases. The CDR3 runs to 18 residues. The J segment lost 9 bases and the V segment lost 1 base, leaving 17 bases of the junction unmatched. Per the germline V gene, CDR1 is SGHTA and CDR2 is FQGTGA. This CDR3 is CASSLKSTVGTGKIEQFF. DNA for the CDR3: TGTGCCAGCAGCTTAAAGTCTACAGTAGGGACAGGTAAAATTGAGCAGTTCTTC.